The 20 T cell receptor beta chains given below trace back to one sample, sequenced in a study of beta chain features in type 1 diabetes. Reverse transcribing all isolated RNA meant expressed TCRB transcripts were sequenced. Method: immunoSEQ multiplex PCR; TCRdb's copy keeps in-frame clones and lacks some. The sample consists of about 360,000 clones, roughly 13% of them appearing once. The specimen was naive CD4+ T cells from blood. All receptors derive from a young man in good health.

The chain employs TRBV27 and TRBJ2-7, with D possibly being TRBD1 (5 bases). The length of the CDR3 is 14 residues. With 6 bases removed from V and 7 bases from J, the gap between germline ends came to 19 bases. The V gene's germline CDR1 is MNHEY and CDR2 SMNVEV (reference sequence). CDR3 residues: CASSPRRGLGEQYF. DNA for the CDR3: TGTGCCAGCAGCCCTCGTAGGGGTCTGGGGGAGCAGTACTTC.

This chain joins TRBV29-1 and TRBJ1-3; D gene unclear. With 3 bases removed from V and 1 base from J, the gap between germline ends came to 19 bases. Germline V gives CDR1 SQVTM, CDR2 ANQGSEA. The CDR3 runs to 17 residues. CDR3 in DNA: TGCAGCGTTGACCGCAGTTGGGAGACCAAATCTGGAAACACCATATATTTT. As protein: CSVDRSWETKSGNTIYF.

This chain links TRBV4-3 with TRBJ2-7; 7 bases agree with TRBD1. The CDR3 runs 14 residues. V shed 2 bases, J shed 2 bases, and the junction held 3 bases outside the gene matches. CDR1 is LGHNA, CDR2 YSLEER, per germline. CDR3 in amino acids: CASSQWQGAYEQYF. The CDR3 nucleotides read TGCGCCAGCAGCCAATGGCAGGGGGCCTACGAGCAGTACTTC.

The rearrangement joins TRBV6-5 to TRBJ1-1; D not certain. Trimming shortened V by 3 bases and J by 7 bases, and 6 bases separated the two germline ends. This CDR3 has 11 amino acids. Germline CDR1 is MNHEY and CDR2 is SVGAGI. CDR3 loop: CASSYRSEAFF. The CDR3 nucleotides are TGTGCCAGCAGTTATCGTAGTGAAGCTTTCTTT.

V gene TRBV9 combines with J gene TRBJ2-7; D perhaps matches TRBD1 (6 bases). The germline gives CDR1 SGDLS, CDR2 YYNGEE. Trimming took 4 bases from V and 5 from J, leaving 16 bases between them. The CDR3 runs 14 residues. Here the CDR3 DNA reads TGTGCCAGCAGCAGGCAGGGACACCCTAACGAGCAGTACTTC. It encodes CASSRQGHPNEQYF.

This chain joins TRBV6-5 and TRBJ1-2; D call uncertain. The CDR3 runs to 14 residues. V lost 2 bases and J 1 base, leaving 8 bases between the germline ends. CDR1 and CDR2 from the germline V gene are MNHEY and SVGAGI. The CDR3 loop reads CASSYDGNNYGYTF. CDR3 nucleotide sequence: TGTGCCAGCAGTTACGACGGGAATAACTATGGCTACACCTTC.

This clone occurred a few times. V and J are TRBV5-1 and TRBJ2-6; a possible D gene is TRBD1 (6 bases). Germline-derived CDR1 and CDR2 are SGHRS and YFSETQ. V lost 3 bases and J 0 bases, leaving 16 bases between the germline ends. CDR3 length: 18 amino acids. The CDR3 loop reads CASSSGQFTFSGANVLTF. The CDR3 coding sequence is TGCGCCAGCAGCTCCGGACAGTTTACTTTCTCTGGGGCCAACGTCCTGACTTTC.

This clone appeared once. J is TRBJ1-1 and V is TRBV7-9, with D maybe TRBD1 (6 bases). V was clipped by 5 bases and J by 5 bases, with 21 bases between them. The CDR3 length is 16 residues. Germline CDR1 and CDR2: SEHNR and FQNEAQ (reference sequence). CDR3 protein: CASSPSSRYRGTEAFF. The DNA for the CDR3 is TGTGCCAGCAGCCCCTCCTCGAGGTATAGGGGGACTGAAGCTTTCTTT.

This rearrangement joins TRBV5-1 to TRBJ1-1; 8 bases are a match to TRBD1. V gave up 1 base and J gave up 5 bases; unmatched junction bases: 13. CDR3 length equals 17 residues. In germline, CDR1 is SGHRS, CDR2 YFSETQ. CDR3 bases: TGCGCCAGCAGCTTGATTATCAGGGGGCGAAGTAGTACTGAAGCTTTCTTT. Encoded protein: CASSLIIRGRSSTEAFF.

Only a few counts were recorded for this clone. The chain uses TRBV7-2 and TRBJ2-3, with 8 nucleotides matching TRBD2. This CDR3 is 15 amino acids long. The trim removed 8 bases at V and 6 bases at J, leaving 13 bases unmatched. Germline V gene sequence: CDR1 SGHTA, CDR2 FQGNSA. CDR3 protein: CASRLIAGRGDTQYF. DNA for the CDR3: TGTGCCAGCCGGCTTATAGCGGGGCGAGGGGATACGCAGTATTTT.

The chain links TRBV7-2 to TRBJ2-5; maybe TRBD1 (6 bases). The CDR3 loop spans 13 amino acids. Germline loops: CDR1 SGHTA, CDR2 FQGNSA. V lost 6 bases and J lost 3, with 11 bases in between. For the CDR3, the DNA is TGTGCCAGCAGTAAGGGGGTGGAAGAGACCCAGTACTTC. This translates into CASSKGVEETQYF.

The sample holds a few counts of this clone. The V and J genes are TRBV29-1 and TRBJ2-7, with unresolved D. V lost 3 bases to trimming and J lost 2 bases, with 11 bases between them. CDR1 SQVTM and CDR2 ANQGSEA come from the germline V gene. The CDR3 totals 13 residues. The CDR3 coding sequence is TGCAGCGTTGAGGGCCTCACCCCCTACGAGCAGTACTTC. Translating gives CSVEGLTPYEQYF.

The chain uses TRBV27 and TRBJ1-2; 9 bases are a match to TRBD1. The V gene end was trimmed by 6 bases and the J gene end by 4 bases; junction bases not matched to a gene: 12. Germline V gene data show CDR1 as MNHEY and CDR2 as SMNVEV (reference sequence). This CDR3 contains 16 residues. CDR3 nucleotide sequence: TGTGCCAGCAGCTATACGGCGGGACAGGGAAGCTATGGCTACACCTTC. It specifies CASSYTAGQGSYGYTF.

V gene TRBV29-1 combines with J gene TRBJ2-7, with a weak D call TRBD2 (5 bases). V gave up 2 bases and J gave up 1 base, with 9 bases separating them. The CDR3 is made up of 13 amino acids. Germline V gene lookup returns CDR1 SQVTM and CDR2 ANQGSEA. CDR3 in DNA: TGCAGCGTTGAAAGACTACCGTCCTACGAGCAGTACTTC. As protein: CSVERLPSYEQYF.

V gene TRBV18 combines with J gene TRBJ2-1; TRBD2 might be the D (6 bases). Germline values: CDR1 KGHSH, CDR2 LQKENI. Trimming cost V 6 bases and J 3 bases, with 15 bases left between them. The CDR3 consists of 15 residues. CDR3 bases: TGTGCCAGCTCCCCCGGAACAGCGGGCTACAATGAGCAGTTCTTC. Its protein is CASSPGTAGYNEQFF.

The sample holds a few counts of this clone. The chain employs TRBV29-1 and TRBJ2-2, with D possibly matching TRBD1 (5 bases). Germline CDR1 is SQVTM and CDR2 is ANQGSEA. The V end was cut by 6 bases, the J end by 7 bases, with 12 bases between. The CDR3 contains 12 residues. CDR3 loop: CSVESGYGELFF. DNA of the CDR3: TGCAGCGTGGAGTCAGGGTACGGGGAGCTGTTTTTT.

The chain uses TRBV15 and TRBJ2-1, with D possibly matching TRBD2 (5 bases). The germline V gene encodes CDR1 LNHNV and CDR2 YYDKDF (reference sequence). The CDR3 has 15 residues. Trimming took 5 bases from V and 8 from J, leaving 19 bases between them. Here the CDR3 reads CATSYLRGGSDEQFF. CDR3 in DNA: TGTGCCACCAGCTACCTTCGAGGTGGGAGCGATGAGCAGTTCTTC. Variable domain in full (rest from reference TRBV15 and TRBJ2-1): DAMVIQNPRYQVTQFGKPVTLSCSQTLNHNVMYWYQQKSSQAPKLLFHYYDKDFNNEADTPDNFQSRRPNTSFCFLDIRSPGLGDTAMYLCATSYLRGGSDEQFFGPGTRLTVL.

This clone was observed a handful of times. The rearrangement joins TRBV9 to TRBJ2-1; 9 bases map to TRBD2. Germline lookup yields CDR1 SGDLS and CDR2 YYNGEE. The CDR3 totals 15 residues. V gave up 4 bases and J gave up 9 bases; unmatched junction bases: 11. The CDR3: CASSPRLAGFPEQFF. The CDR3 DNA sequence: TGTGCCAGCAGCCCCCGTCTAGCGGGGTTCCCTGAGCAGTTCTTC.

The chain uses TRBV11-2 and TRBJ2-1; 8 bases match TRBD1. CDR3 length: 15 residues. The V gene end was trimmed by 2 bases and the J gene end by 4 bases; junction bases not matched to a gene: 4. CDR1 and CDR2 from the germline V gene are SGHAT and FQNNGV. The CDR3 loop reads CASSLIRGPYNEQFF. As DNA, the CDR3 is TGTGCCAGCAGCTTAATCAGGGGGCCTTACAATGAGCAGTTCTTC.

This sequence joins TRBV7-3 and TRBJ2-7; tentatively, D is TRBD1 (5 bases). V shed 2 bases and J shed 2 bases, with 13 bases lying between them. Germline CDR1 is SGHTA and CDR2 is FQGTGA. The CDR3 extends over 15 amino acids. The chain's CDR3 is CASSLLQASTYEQYF. The CDR3 nucleotides are TGTGCCAGCAGCTTACTACAGGCGAGTACCTACGAGCAGTACTTC.